This note documents a single T cell receptor beta chain sequence. A junction boundary mismatches the germline segment, possibly from a read error. The read terminates 3 residues before the CDR3 end, so the remaining end is supplied by the germline J gene. Sequencing was performed with immunoSEQ multiplex PCR; in TCRdb, only in-frame clones are kept and a portion is missing. Its table lists roughly 30,000 clones. Germline loops: CDR1 LNHDA, CDR2 SQIVND (reference sequence). The CDR3 is made up of 13 amino acids. The data belong to a study of T cells in women clearing cervical HPV infection. The specimen was blood buffy coat. The J gene is TRBJ2-3, the V gene TRBV19, with a possible D match to TRBD2 (5 bases). The sequence was collected from a woman between 18 and 70 years old with a cervical HPV16 infection that either progressed to CIN3+ or cleared (not recorded which). The CDR3 DNA, read in part, is TGTTCCAGTAGTATAGATGGCGGGGATACG. It specifies CSSSIDGGDT. The entire CDR3 is CSSSIDGGDTQYF. The full variable domain, in which reference TRBV19 and TRBJ2-3 provide the parts outside the CDR3, is DGGITQSPKYLFRKEGQNVTLSCEQNLNHDAMYWYRQDPGQGLRLIYYSQIVNDFQKGDIAEGYSVSREKKESFPLTVTSAQKNPTAFYLCSSSIDGGDTQYFGPGTRLTVL.